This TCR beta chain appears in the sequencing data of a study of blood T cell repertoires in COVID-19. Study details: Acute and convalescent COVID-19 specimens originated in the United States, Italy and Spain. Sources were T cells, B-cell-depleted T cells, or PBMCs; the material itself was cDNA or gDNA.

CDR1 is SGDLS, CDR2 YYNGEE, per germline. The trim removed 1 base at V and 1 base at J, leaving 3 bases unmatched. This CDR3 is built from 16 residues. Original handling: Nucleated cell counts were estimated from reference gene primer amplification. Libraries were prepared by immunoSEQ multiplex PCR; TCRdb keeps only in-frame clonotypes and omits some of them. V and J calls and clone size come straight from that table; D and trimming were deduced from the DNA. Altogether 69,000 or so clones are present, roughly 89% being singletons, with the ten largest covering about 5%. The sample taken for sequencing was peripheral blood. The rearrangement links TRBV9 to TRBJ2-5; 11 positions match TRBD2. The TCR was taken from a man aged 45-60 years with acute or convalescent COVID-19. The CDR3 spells CASSVSTSGGQETQYF. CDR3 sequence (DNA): TGTGCCAGCAGCGTATCCACTAGCGGGGGCCAAGAGACCCAGTACTTC. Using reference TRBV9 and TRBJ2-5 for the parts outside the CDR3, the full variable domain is DSGVTQTPKHLITATGQRVTLRCSPRSGDLSVYWYQQSLDQGLQFLIQYYNGEERAKGNILERFSAQQFPDLHSELNLSSLELGDSALYFCASSVSTSGGQETQYFGPGTRLLVL.